This TCR beta chain appears in the sequencing data of a study of OX40 agonist ivuxolimab in advanced cancers. Whole-study context: Patients undergoing dose escalation presented with hepatocellular carcinoma, melanoma, renal cell or head and neck cancer.

Study findings and constraints: Within 6 weeks, CD4+ and CD8+ blood T cells expanded clonally at 0.1 to 3.0 mg/kg. Nonresponders included some who also had low normalized T-cell clonal expansion.

With regard to this clone: Its target is unknown.

Assay: immunoSEQ multiplex PCR; the TCRdb copy retains only in-frame clones and omits some. Here the sample spans around 51,000 clones, approximately 90% being singletons. Trimming removed 4 bases from V and 3 bases from J; junction bases left unmatched: 12. The germline gives CDR1 SGHDN, CDR2 FVKESK. CDR3 length: 17 amino acids. The chain combines TRBV14 with TRBJ2-3, with TRBD2 identical over 8 bases. This receptor was identified in an adult with an advanced solid tumor such as melanoma, head and neck, liver or kidney cancer. This material consisted of CD4+ or CD8+ T cells sorted from blood, taken in a trial of the OX40 agonist ivuxolimab. CDR3 DNA sequence: TGTGCCAGCAGCCCAAAGAGGGAGCGGGAGAGAACAGATACGCAGTATTTT. It encodes CASSPKRERERTDTQYF.